The 20 T cell receptor beta chains below were found in one sample sequenced in a study of CD8 T cells in ankylosing spondylitis (dated by TCRdb to about 2017). The protocol used for the library was 5' RACE. Instrument on record: Illumina HiSeq 2500. TCRdb reprocessed the public reads (quality trimming at Q25 with fastp, clone calling with MiXCR) and kept in-frame beta chains. Under each unique CDR3 protein, matching rows form one entry showing the most common genes and DNA. The sample table shows around 100,000 distinct CDR3 sequences, and 20% to 30% are seen once. In total, the top ten clones hold around 12% of the sample. Sequencing input: synovial fluid, either unsorted or a sorted T cell fraction (not recorded which). All receptors come from a male donor with ankylosing spondylitis.

A few counts support this clonotype. The chain combines TRBV14 with TRBJ1-1; D gene uncertain. V was cut by 4 bases and J by 5 bases, with 20 bases left in between. CDR1 is SGHDN, CDR2 FVKESK, per germline. CDR3 length: 16 amino acids. CDR3 nucleotide sequence: TGTGCCAGCAGCCCATTGGGGAGAGGGTCGGATACTGAAGCTTTCTTT. Its protein is CASSPLGRGSDTEAFF. Based on the CDR3 plus reference TRBV14 and TRBJ1-1, the full variable domain is EAGVTQFPSHSVIEKGQTVTLRCDPISGHDNLYWYRRVMGKEIKFLLHFVKESKQDESGMPNNRFLAERTGGTYSTLKVQPAELEDSGVYFCASSPLGRGSDTEAFFGQGTRLTVV.

The chain uses TRBV9 and TRBJ2-1, with TRBD1 matching 8 bases. The length of the CDR3 is 16 residues. From germline, CDR1 is SGDLS and CDR2 YYNGEE. V was pared by 0 bases and J by 6 bases, with 8 bases of the junction left unmatched. The chain's CDR3 is CASSVEQGAYGNEQFF. Here the CDR3 DNA reads TGTGCCAGCAGCGTAGAGCAGGGGGCGTACGGCAATGAGCAGTTCTTC. Full variable domain (remainder filled in from reference TRBV9 and TRBJ2-1): DSGVTQTPKHLITATGQRVTLRCSPRSGDLSVYWYQQSLDQGLQFLIQYYNGEERAKGNILERFSAQQFPDLHSELNLSSLELGDSALYFCASSVEQGAYGNEQFFGPGTRLTVL.

This clonotype was found a few times. J is TRBJ2-3 and V is TRBV20-1; D not certain. Germline CDR1 and CDR2: DFQATT and SNEGSKA (reference sequence). The CDR3 consists of 15 residues. With 0 bases removed from V and 2 bases from J, the gap between germline ends came to 12 bases. DNA of the CDR3: TGCAGTGCTAGAGATTTAACGGACCCCACAGATACGCAGTATTTT. Translated, it gives CSARDLTDPTDTQYF.

Only a few counts were recorded for this clonotype. The CDR3: CASRFWDREYGYTF. CDR3 in DNA: TGTGCCAGCCGCTTTTGGGACAGGGAATATGGCTACACCTTC. The chain joins TRBV19 to TRBJ1-2; 9 positions match TRBD1. With 9 bases clipped from V and 5 bases from J, the junction kept 10 bases outside the gene matches. The CDR3 length is 14 residues. The germline gives CDR1 LNHDA, CDR2 SQIVND (reference sequence).

V is TRBV7-2 and J is TRBJ2-7, with TRBD1 matching over 9 bases. CDR1 and CDR2 from the germline V gene are SGHTA and FQGNSA. V gave up 5 bases and J gave up 6 bases; unmatched junction bases: 2. The CDR3 is 12 amino acids. The CDR3 sequence is CASSVTGGEQYV. CDR3 nucleotides: TGTGCCAGCAGCGTGACAGGGGGCGAGCAGTACGTC.

The sample holds one count of this clonotype. The chain combines TRBV27 with TRBJ2-1; D gene uncertain. Between the trimmed V and J ends, which lost 6 bases and 1 base, there was a span of 7 bases. In germline, CDR1 is MNHEY, CDR2 SMNVEV (reference sequence). The CDR3 sequence is 13 residues long. CDR3 amino acids: CASRLRSYNEQFF. CDR3 DNA sequence: TGTGCCAGCAGATTGAGATCCTACAATGAGCAGTTCTTC.

This chain uses TRBV12-3 or TRBV12-4 with TRBJ2-7; no firm D call. V was cut by 2 bases and J by 3 bases, with 8 bases left in between. This CDR3 has 13 amino acids. The CDR3 coding sequence is TGTGCCAGCAGTTTATCCCCCCTCTACGAGCAGTACTTC. Its translation is CASSLSPLYEQYF.

This clonotype was seen only a few times. V and J are TRBV12-1 and TRBJ2-2. TRBV12-1 is a pseudogene segment. This CDR3 has 11 amino acids. The CDR3 nucleotides are TGTGCCAGCAGCTTTGCCGGGGAGCTGTTTTTT. Translation: CASSFAGELFF.

The table lists this clonotype with a few counts. V gene TRBV9 combines with J gene TRBJ1-6, with TRBD1 as a possible D gene (6 bases). Trimming removed 4 bases at V and 10 bases at J, with 9 bases between. The CDR3 is made up of 12 amino acids. Germline-derived CDR1 and CDR2 are SGDLS and YYNGEE. The CDR3 here is CASSQGRSPLHF. For the CDR3, the DNA is TGTGCCAGCAGCCAGGGGCGCTCACCCCTCCACTTT.

The rearrangement joins TRBV7-2 to TRBJ2-1; D unresolved. V was pared by 2 bases and J by 7 bases, with 3 bases between. The CDR3 runs 11 residues. The germline gives CDR1 SGHTA, CDR2 FQGNSA. CDR3 nucleotides: TGTGCCAGCAGCTTAAGTAATGAGCAGTTCTTC. It is translated as CASSLSNEQFF.

This clonotype was seen repeatedly, ten times or more. The chain uses TRBV15 and TRBJ1-1; D is undetermined. Trimming cost V 1 base and J 1 base, with 13 bases left between them. CDR1 is LNHNV and CDR2 is YYDKDF in the germline V gene (reference sequence). This CDR3 is built from 16 residues. The CDR3 region is CATSRAPALRNTEAFF. The DNA of the CDR3 is TGTGCCACCAGCAGAGCCCCGGCCCTGAGGAACACTGAAGCTTTCTTT.

This clonotype came up a few times. V is TRBV3-1 and J is TRBJ2-7; 9 positions agree with TRBD2. Germline V gene sequence: CDR1 LGHDT, CDR2 YNNKEL (reference sequence). This CDR3 is built from 14 residues. J lost 5 bases, V lost 5 bases, and 7 bases had no gene match. The CDR3 here is CASSLGLAADEQYF. The CDR3 nucleotides read TGTGCCAGCAGCTTGGGACTAGCTGCTGACGAGCAGTACTTC.

The rearrangement uses TRBV5-1 and TRBJ2-1; either TRBD1 or TRBD2 may supply D (6 bases each). The germline CDR1 and CDR2 sequences are SGHRS and YFSETQ. Trimming stripped 5 bases from V and 9 bases from J, with 15 bases between. This CDR3 region has 13 residues. Here the CDR3 reads CASRDKEGGEQFF. The CDR3 bases are TGCGCCAGCAGGGACAAGGAGGGGGGTGAGCAGTTCTTC.

The chain carries TRBV20-1 and TRBJ2-5; 10 bases agree with TRBD2. V trimming: 4 bases; J trimming: 9 bases; junction bases outside the gene matches: 14. Germline values: CDR1 DFQATT, CDR2 SNEGSKA (reference sequence). The CDR3 sequence is 15 residues long. CDR3 bases: TGCAGTGCTATTCGGCCTAGCGGGAGATTTAGGGCCCAGTACTTC. It encodes CSAIRPSGRFRAQYF.

The chain combines TRBV9 with TRBJ1-2; D gene uncertain. CDR3 length: 15 residues. Germline V gene data show CDR1 as SGDLS and CDR2 as YYNGEE. V gave up 2 bases and J gave up 4 bases, with 15 bases separating them. The CDR3 protein is CASSVSSQDPYGYTF. As DNA, the CDR3 is TGTGCCAGCAGCGTCAGTAGCCAGGACCCCTATGGCTACACCTTC.

The J gene is TRBJ2-3, the V gene TRBV20-1; TRBD2 matches 9 bases. CDR3 size: 16 residues. Unmatched junction bases numbered 9, after V lost 3 bases and J lost 2 bases. Germline V gene sequence: CDR1 DFQATT, CDR2 SNEGSKA (reference sequence). In nucleotides, the CDR3 is TGCAGTGCTAGTCCTTTCAGCGGGAGGCCCACAGATACGCAGTATTTT. Protein: CSASPFSGRPTDTQYF.

This clonotype occurred many times. The rearrangement links TRBV4-1 to TRBJ2-3; no reliable D call. This CDR3 has 16 residues. Germline CDR1 reads MGHRA; CDR2 reads YSYEKL. V was clipped by 0 bases and J by 0 bases, with 10 bases between them. CDR3 coding DNA: TGCGCCAGCAGCCAAGAACCGGCAAACAGCACAGATACGCAGTATTTT. This translates into CASSQEPANSTDTQYF.

The rearrangement links TRBV7-8 to TRBJ2-2; perhaps TRBD2 as D (5 bases). CDR1 is SGHVS, CDR2 FQNEAQ, per germline. This CDR3 contains 13 residues. V shed 5 bases and J shed 6 bases, with 10 bases lying between them. The chain's CDR3 is CASSNHGAGELFF. The CDR3 DNA follows: TGTGCCAGCAGCAACCACGGGGCCGGGGAGCTGTTTTTT. Using reference TRBV7-8 and TRBJ2-2 for the parts outside the CDR3, the full variable domain is GAGVSQSPRYKVAKRGQDVALRCDPISGHVSLFWYQQALGQGPEFLTYFQNEAQLDKSGLPSDRFFAERPEGSVSTLKIQRTQQEDSAVYLCASSNHGAGELFFGEGSRLTVL.

The J gene is TRBJ2-1, the V gene TRBV18; 11 nucleotides match TRBD2. Germline loops: CDR1 KGHSH, CDR2 LQKENI. This CDR3 region has 16 residues. The V gene end was trimmed by 4 bases and the J gene end by 0 bases; junction bases not matched to a gene: 2. Here the CDR3 reads CASSHTSGSSYNEQFF. The DNA of the CDR3 is TGTGCCAGCTCACATACTAGCGGGAGCTCCTACAATGAGCAGTTCTTC.

V usage is TRBV11-2 and J usage is TRBJ2-1, with 13 bases identical to TRBD2. The CDR3 consists of 16 residues. Germline V lookup: CDR1 SGHAT, CDR2 FQNNGV. Trimming cost V 4 bases and J 6 bases; bases outside gene matches: 6. The CDR3 spells CASSSTGTSGINEQFF. The CDR3 nucleotides are TGTGCCAGCAGCTCCACCGGGACTAGCGGGATCAATGAGCAGTTCTTC.